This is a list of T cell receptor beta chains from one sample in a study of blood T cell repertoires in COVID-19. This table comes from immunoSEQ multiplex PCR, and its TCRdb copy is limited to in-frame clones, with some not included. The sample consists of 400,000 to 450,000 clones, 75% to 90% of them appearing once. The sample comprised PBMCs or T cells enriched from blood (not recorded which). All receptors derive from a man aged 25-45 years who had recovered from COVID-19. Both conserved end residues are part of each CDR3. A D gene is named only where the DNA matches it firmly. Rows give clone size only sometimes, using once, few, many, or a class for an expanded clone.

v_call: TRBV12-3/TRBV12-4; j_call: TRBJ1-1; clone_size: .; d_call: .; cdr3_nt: TGTGCCAGCAGTTTAAACAGAGGGACTGAAGCTTTCTTT; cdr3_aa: CASSLNRGTEAFF
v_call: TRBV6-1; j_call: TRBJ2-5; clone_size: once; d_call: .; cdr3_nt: TGTGCCAGCAGTGAAGCCGCTAGAAGGGAGACCCAGTACTTC; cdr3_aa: CASSEAARRETQYF
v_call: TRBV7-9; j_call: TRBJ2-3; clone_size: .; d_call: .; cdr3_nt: TGTGCCAGCAGCTTAGCTACTACCAAATACATAGGCGCAGATACGCAGTATTTT; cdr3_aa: CASSLATTKYIGADTQYF
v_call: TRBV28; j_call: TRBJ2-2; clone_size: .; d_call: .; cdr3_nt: TGTGCCAGCCAGGCAGAGAACACCGGGGAGCTGTTTTTT; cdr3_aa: CASQAENTGELFF
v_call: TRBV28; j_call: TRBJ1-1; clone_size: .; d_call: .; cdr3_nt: TGTGCCAGCATCACCGGACAGCTCAACACTGAAGCTTTCTTT; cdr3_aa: CASITGQLNTEAFF
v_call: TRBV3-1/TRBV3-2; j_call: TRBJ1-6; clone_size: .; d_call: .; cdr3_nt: TGTGCCAGCAGCCGACAGGAGAGCTCCTATAATTCACCCCTCCACTTT; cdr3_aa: CASSRQESSYNSPLHF
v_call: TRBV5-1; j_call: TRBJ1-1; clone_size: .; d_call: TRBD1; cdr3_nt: TGCGCCAGCAGCTTGGGGGACAGGAACACTGAAGCTTTCTTT; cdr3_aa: CASSLGDRNTEAFF
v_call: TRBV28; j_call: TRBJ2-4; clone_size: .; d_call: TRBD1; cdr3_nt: TGTGCCAGCAGTTTGGGACAGATGAGAGACATTCAGTACTTC; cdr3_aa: CASSLGQMRDIQYF
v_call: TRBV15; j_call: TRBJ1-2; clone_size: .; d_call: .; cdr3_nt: TGTGCCACCAGCAGAGACGAAAGCGTATTGTTTGGCTACACCTTC; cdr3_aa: CATSRDESVLFGYTF
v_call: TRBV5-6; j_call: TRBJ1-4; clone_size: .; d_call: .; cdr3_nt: TGTGCCAGCTGCCTCCGTAGCGGAAAACTGTTTTTT; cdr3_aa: CASCLRSGKLFF
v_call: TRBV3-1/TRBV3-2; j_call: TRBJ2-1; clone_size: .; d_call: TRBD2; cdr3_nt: TGTGCCAGCAGCCAACCCCGACTAGCGGGAGTTGTTGAGCAGTTCTTC; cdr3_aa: CASSQPRLAGVVEQFF
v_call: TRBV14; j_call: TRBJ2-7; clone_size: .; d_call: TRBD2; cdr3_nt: TGTGCCAGCAGCCGAAGTGGAGCAGGGAGGGGCTACGAGCAGTACTTC; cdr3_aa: CASSRSGAGRGYEQYF
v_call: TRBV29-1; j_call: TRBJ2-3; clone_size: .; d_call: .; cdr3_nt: TGCAGCGTTGCCGGAGCCAACACAGATACGCAGTATTTT; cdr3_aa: CSVAGANTDTQYF
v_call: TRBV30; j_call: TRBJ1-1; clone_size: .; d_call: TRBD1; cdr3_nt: TGTGCCTGGGCAACCAGGGGGCGCTGGGAGGACACTGAAGCTTTCTTT; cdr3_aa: CAWATRGRWEDTEAFF
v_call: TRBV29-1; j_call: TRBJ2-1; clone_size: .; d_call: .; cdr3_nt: TGCAGCGTTGAAGAAACGCGTCGCGCTGAGCAGTTCTTC; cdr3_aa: CSVEETRRAEQFF
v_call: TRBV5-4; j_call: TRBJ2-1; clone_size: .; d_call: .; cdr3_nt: TGTGCCAGCAGCGCCGAGCGGGTGGCCAATGAGCAGTTCTTC; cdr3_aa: CASSAERVANEQFF
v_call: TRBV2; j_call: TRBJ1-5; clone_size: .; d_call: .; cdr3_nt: TGTGCCAGCAGCCCCGGGTGGGCAGACAGTCAGCCCCAGCATTTT; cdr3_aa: CASSPGWADSQPQHF
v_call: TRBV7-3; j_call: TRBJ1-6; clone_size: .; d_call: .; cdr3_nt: TGTGCCAGCAGCTTAGCAGGTTATAATTCACCCCTCCACTTT; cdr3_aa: CASSLAGYNSPLHF
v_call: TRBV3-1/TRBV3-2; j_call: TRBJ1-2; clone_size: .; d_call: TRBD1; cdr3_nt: TGTGCCAGCAGCCCACAGGGGATGGCCTATGGCTACACCTTC; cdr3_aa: CASSPQGMAYGYTF
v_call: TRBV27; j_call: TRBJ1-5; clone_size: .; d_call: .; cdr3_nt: TGTGCCAGCAGTAAGAACAGGGATAGCAATCAGCCCCAGCATTTT; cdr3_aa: CASSKNRDSNQPQHF
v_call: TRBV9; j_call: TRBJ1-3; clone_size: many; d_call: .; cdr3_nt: TGTGCCAGCAGCGCGGACAGAGTAACATCTGGAAACACCATATATTTT; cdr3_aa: CASSADRVTSGNTIYF
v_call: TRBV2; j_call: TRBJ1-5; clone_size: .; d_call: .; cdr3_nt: TGTGCCAGCAGGGAGTCCCGACTGAGCAATCAGCCCCAGCATTTT; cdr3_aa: CASRESRLSNQPQHF
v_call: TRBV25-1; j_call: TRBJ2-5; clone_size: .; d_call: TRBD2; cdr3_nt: TGTGCCAGCAGGCGACTAGCACAAGAGACCCAGTACTTC; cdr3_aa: CASRRLAQETQYF
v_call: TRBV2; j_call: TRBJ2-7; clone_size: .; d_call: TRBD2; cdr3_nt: TGTGCCAGCAGCCAACGACTAGCGGGAGTCAGTGAGCAGTACTTC; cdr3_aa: CASSQRLAGVSEQYF
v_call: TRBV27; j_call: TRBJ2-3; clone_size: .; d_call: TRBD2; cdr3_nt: TGTGCCAGCAGTTTATCCCGGACTAGCGGCCCTCAGTATTTT; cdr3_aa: CASSLSRTSGPQYF
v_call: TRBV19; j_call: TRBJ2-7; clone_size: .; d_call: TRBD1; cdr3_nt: TGTGCCAGTAGTCTGGGACAGCACAGGGGGCCCTACGAGCAGTACTTC; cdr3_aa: CASSLGQHRGPYEQYF
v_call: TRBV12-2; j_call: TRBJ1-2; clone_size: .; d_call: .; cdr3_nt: TGTGCAAGTCGCCGATGGGCCGGGGATACGGCTAACTATGGCTACACCTTC; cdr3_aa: CASRRWAGDTANYGYTF
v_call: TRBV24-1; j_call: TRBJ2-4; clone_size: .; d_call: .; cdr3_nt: TGTGCCACCAGACGCGGGACGCAAGAGGAGGGTCCCAAAAACATTCAGTACTTC; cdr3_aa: CATRRGTQEEGPKNIQYF
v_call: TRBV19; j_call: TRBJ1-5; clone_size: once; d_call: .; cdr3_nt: TGTGCCAGTAGTATTTATTCAGGGAACGGCAATCAGCCCCAGCATTTT; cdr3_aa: CASSIYSGNGNQPQHF
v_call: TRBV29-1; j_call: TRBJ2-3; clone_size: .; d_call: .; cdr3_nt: TGCAGCGTCGACACTGCTAGCACAGATACGCAGTATTTT; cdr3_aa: CSVDTASTDTQYF
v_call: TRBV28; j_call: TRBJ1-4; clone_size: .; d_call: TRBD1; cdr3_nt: TGTGCCAGCAGTTCAGGGGGCCTCAATGAAAAACTGTTTTTT; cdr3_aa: CASSSGGLNEKLFF
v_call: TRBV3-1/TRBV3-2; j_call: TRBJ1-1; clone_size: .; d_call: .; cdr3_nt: TGTGCCAGCACCCGGGATGGCCGCACTGAAGCTTTCTTT; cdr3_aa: CASTRDGRTEAFF
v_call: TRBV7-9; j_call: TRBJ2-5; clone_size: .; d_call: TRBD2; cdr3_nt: TGTGCCAGCAGGGCTAGCGGGTTCCAAGAGACCCAGTACTTC; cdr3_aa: CASRASGFQETQYF
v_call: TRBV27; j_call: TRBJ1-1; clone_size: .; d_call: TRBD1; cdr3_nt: TGTGCCAGCAGTCCGGGACAGGGGCGAGTCATGAACACTGAAGCTTTCTTT; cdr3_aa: CASSPGQGRVMNTEAFF
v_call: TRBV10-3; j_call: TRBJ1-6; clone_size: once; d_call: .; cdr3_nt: TGTGCCACGATTTCGACAGGAACGGTAGCTTCACCCCTCCACTTT; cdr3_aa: CATISTGTVASPLHF
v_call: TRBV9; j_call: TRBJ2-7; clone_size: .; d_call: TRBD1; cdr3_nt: TGTGCCAGCAGCCCGGGACAGATAACCTACGAGCAGTACTTC; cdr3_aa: CASSPGQITYEQYF
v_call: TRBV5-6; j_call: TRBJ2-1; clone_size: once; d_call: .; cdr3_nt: TGTGCCAGCAGTTCCCGGCAACACCCCATCCTACCTGAGGCTGAGCAGTTCTTC; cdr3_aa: CASSSRQHPILPEAEQFF
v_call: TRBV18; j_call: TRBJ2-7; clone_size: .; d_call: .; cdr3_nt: TGTGCCAGCTCACCCGACATATACGAGCAGTACTTC; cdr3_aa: CASSPDIYEQYF
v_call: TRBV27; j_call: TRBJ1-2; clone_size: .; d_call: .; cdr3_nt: TGTGCCAGCAGCTCCCTGAGGGCCCCCGAGGGCTACACCTTC; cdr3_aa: CASSSLRAPEGYTF
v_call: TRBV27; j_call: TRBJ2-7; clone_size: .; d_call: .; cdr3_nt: TGTGCCAGCAGTTCGTCAGGTCCCTCCTACGAGCAGTACTTC; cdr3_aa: CASSSSGPSYEQYF
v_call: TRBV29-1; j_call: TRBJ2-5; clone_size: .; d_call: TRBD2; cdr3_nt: TGCAGCGTAGGGGGTAGCGGGAGGGGAGGGGAGACCCAGTACTTC; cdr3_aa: CSVGGSGRGGETQYF
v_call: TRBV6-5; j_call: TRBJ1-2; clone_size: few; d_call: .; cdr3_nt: TGTGCCAGCACAGGGTCCAGGGGAAGGGGCTACACCTTC; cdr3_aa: CASTGSRGRGYTF
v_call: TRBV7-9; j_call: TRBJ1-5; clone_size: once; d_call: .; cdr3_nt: TGTGCCAGCAGCTTAGAACGGGATCAGCCCCAGCATTTT; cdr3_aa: CASSLERDQPQHF
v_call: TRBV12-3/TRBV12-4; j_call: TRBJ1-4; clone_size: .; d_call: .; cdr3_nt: TGTGCCAGCAGTTTCCGGAGTAATGAAAAACTGTTTTTT; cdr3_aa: CASSFRSNEKLFF
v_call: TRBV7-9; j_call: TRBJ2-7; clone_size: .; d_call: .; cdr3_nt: TGTGCCAGCAGCTCGACCGGGACACTAGGAGCCTACGAGCAGTACTTC; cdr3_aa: CASSSTGTLGAYEQYF